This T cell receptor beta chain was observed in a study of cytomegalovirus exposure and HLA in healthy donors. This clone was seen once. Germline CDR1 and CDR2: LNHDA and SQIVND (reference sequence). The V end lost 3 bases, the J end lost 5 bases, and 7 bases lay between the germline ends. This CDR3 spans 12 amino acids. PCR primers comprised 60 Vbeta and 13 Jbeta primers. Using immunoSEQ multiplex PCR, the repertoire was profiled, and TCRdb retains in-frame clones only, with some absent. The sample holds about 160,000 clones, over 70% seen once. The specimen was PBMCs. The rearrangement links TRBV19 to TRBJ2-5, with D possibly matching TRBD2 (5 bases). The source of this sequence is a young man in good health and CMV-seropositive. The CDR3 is CASSMQRETQYF. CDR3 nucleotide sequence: TGTGCCAGTAGTATGCAGCGGGAGACCCAGTACTTC. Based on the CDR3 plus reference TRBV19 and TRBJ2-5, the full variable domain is DGGITQSPKYLFRKEGQNVTLSCEQNLNHDAMYWYRQDPGQGLRLIYYSQIVNDFQKGDIAEGYSVSREKKESFPLTVTSAQKNPTAFYLCASSMQRETQYFGPGTRLLVL.